This T cell receptor (beta chain) was sequenced in a study of blood T cell repertoires in COVID-19. The CDR3 runs to 13 residues. V was trimmed by 8 bases and J by 5 bases, leaving 12 bases between them. The method was immunoSEQ multiplex PCR; TCRdb's version includes in-frame clones alone and lacks a portion of them. The table shows over 200,000 clones, with 85% to 90% occurring only once. The clonotype comes from a man aged 45 to 65 with COVID-19, enrolled during active disease. The chain employs TRBV12-3 or TRBV12-4 and TRBJ2-2, with D tentatively TRBD2 (6 bases). The sample comprised peripheral blood. The chain's CDR3 is CASVGGVTGELFF. The CDR3 DNA follows: TGTGCCAGCGTCGGGGGAGTTACCGGGGAGCTGTTTTTT.